This T cell receptor (beta chain) was identified in a study of blood T cell repertoires in COVID-19. The repertoire was sequenced with immunoSEQ multiplex PCR; TCRdb's copy has only in-frame clones and lacks some. The table shows hundreds of thousands of clones, with 86% occurring only once. This clone was counted only a few times. The sample carries other DNA sequences with the same CDR3. Trimming took 4 bases from V and 3 from J, leaving 3 bases between them. Looked up from germline, CDR1 is SQVTM and CDR2 is ANQGSEA. The CDR3 extends over 11 amino acids. V and J are TRBV29-1 and TRBJ2-2; D is unresolved. The clonotype was recovered from a woman in her twenties or thirties with active or convalescent COVID-19. Sequencing input: peripheral blood. In DNA, the CDR3 is TGCAGCGTTGCGGACACCGGGGAGCTGTTTTTT. It yields the protein CSVADTGELFF.